The entry below gives a single TCR beta chain sequence along with its context. The antigen is not known. This record belongs to a study of T cell clones after liver transplantation. Unstimulated PBMCs were sorted into CD3+CD4+ and CD3+CD8+ populations. Data came from immunoSEQ multiplex PCR; TCRdb stores just in-frame clones and leaves some out. The sample carries about 47,000 clones, 86% recorded once. There are 14 residues in the CDR3. Germline V gene data show CDR1 as SGHDT and CDR2 as YYEEEE. V was pared by 4 bases and J by 2 bases, with 5 bases of the junction left unmatched. General study findings and limits: Low donor cell numbers restricted donor-reactive repertoire measurement in a couple of subjects.

This clonotype was sampled from a human patient who received a liver transplant. The graft donor may be the source of some T cells. The chain uses TRBV5-6 and TRBJ2-7, with 8 bases matching TRBD1. Sequences were derived from CD8+ T cells from blood, sampled 12 months after liver transplant. The CDR3 is CASSPGTGTYEQYF. The CDR3 DNA reads TGTGCCAGCAGCCCTGGGACAGGAACCTACGAGCAGTACTTC. The entire variable domain, with the rest obtained from reference TRBV5-6 and TRBJ2-7, is as follows: DAGVTQSPTHLIKTRGQQVTLRCSPKSGHDTVSWYQQALGQGPQFIFQYYEEEERQRGNFPDRFSGHQFPNYSSELNVNALLLGDSALYLCASSPGTGTYEQYFGPGTRLTVT.